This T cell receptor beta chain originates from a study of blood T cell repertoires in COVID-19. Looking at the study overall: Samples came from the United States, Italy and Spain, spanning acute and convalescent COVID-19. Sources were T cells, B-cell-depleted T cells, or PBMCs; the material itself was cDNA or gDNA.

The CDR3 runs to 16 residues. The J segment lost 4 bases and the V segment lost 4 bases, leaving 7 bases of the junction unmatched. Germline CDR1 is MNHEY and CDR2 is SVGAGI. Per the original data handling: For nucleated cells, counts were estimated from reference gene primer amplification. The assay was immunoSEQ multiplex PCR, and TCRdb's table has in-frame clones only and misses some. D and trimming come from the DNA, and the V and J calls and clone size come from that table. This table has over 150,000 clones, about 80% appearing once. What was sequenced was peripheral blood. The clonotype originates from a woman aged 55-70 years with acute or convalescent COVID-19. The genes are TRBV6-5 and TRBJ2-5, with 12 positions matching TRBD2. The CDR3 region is CASSSGTSGPGETQYF. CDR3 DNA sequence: TGTGCCAGCAGTTCTGGGACTAGCGGGCCCGGAGAGACCCAGTACTTC.